This TCR beta chain was documented in a study of T cell responses to AZD1222 COVID-19 vaccine. A note on this clone: The antigen remains unidentified.

The method was immunoSEQ multiplex PCR; TCRdb's version includes in-frame clones alone and lacks a portion of them. The sample contains over 130,000 clones, roughly nine tenths of which appear only once. General observations from the study: Clonal diversity may have been underestimated in mostly white British donors.

Germline V gene sequence: CDR1 SQVTM, CDR2 ANQGSEA. Trimming cost V 3 bases and J 4 bases; bases outside gene matches: 4. CDR3 length: 14 amino acids. The chain joins TRBV29-1 to TRBJ2-3, with 10 bases fitting TRBD2. This clonotype was obtained from an adult who received the AZD1222 COVID-19 vaccine. This specimen consisted of peripheral blood, obtained 28 days after the second AZD1222 dose. The CDR3 DNA is TGCAGCGTTGATCAGCGGGGGGGCCCAGATACGCAGTATTTT. Its translation is CSVDQRGGPDTQYF.